Sequencing of this TCR beta chain was carried out in a study of breast tumors, draining lymph nodes, adjacent tissues. Regarding the study as a whole: Tumors had less TCR diversity than lymph nodes, more than nontumor tissue. Compared with basal-like, luminal-like tumors shared significantly more repertoire with nontumor tissue. Findings are consistent with lymph node origin and intratumoral expansion of most tumor T cells.

Each CDR3 protein gets one entry after TCRdb re-called the multiplex PCR reads with MiXCR. In the table there are around 12,000 distinct CDR3 sequences, roughly three quarters of which are singletons. Of note for this clonotype: Its antigen is currently unknown.

The junction had 4 bases not matched to a gene; V was cut back by 5 bases and J by 0 bases. CDR3 length: 15 amino acids. The receptor was derived from a female donor with breast cancer. Some clones in this sample may be carry-over from other donors' samples. Sample: tumor-adjacent breast tissue. V gene TRBV12-3 or TRBV12-4 combines with J gene TRBJ2-3; 8 bases are a match to TRBD2. CDR3 DNA sequence: TGTGCCAGCAGTAACGGACTAGCTAGCACAGATACGCAGTATTTT. This translates into CASSNGLASTDTQYF.